This paragraph reports one T cell receptor beta chain. As yet, its antigen is unknown. This sample is drawn from a study of vaccination effects on CD4 cells after COVID-19. The length of the CDR3 is 17 residues. From germline, CDR1 is SGHDT and CDR2 YYEEEE. Trimming took 0 bases from V and 2 from J, leaving 12 bases between them. Sequencing used immunoSEQ multiplex PCR; TCRdb keeps in-frame clones, though not all of them. There are about 73,000 clones in the sample; roughly 74% occur only once, and over 2.5% lies in the top ten. ViraFEST assay sequencing came after antigen-specific CD4+ T cells were expanded with viral peptide pools. Cultured cells yielded isolated CD4+ T cells after approximately nine days. The healthy vaccine recipients, who had no prior SARS-CoV-2 infection, showed negative nucleocapsid antibodies.

The sequenced sample was CD4+ T cells from PBMCs cultured with HCoV-NL63 spike peptides, obtained before COVID-19 vaccination. The sequence was collected from a human donor who received a COVID-19 vaccine. V gene TRBV5-6 combines with J gene TRBJ2-6; no clear D gene. The CDR3 spells CASSLGYSSAGANVLTF. As DNA, the CDR3 is TGTGCCAGCAGCTTGGGATATTCGTCGGCTGGGGCCAACGTCCTGACTTTC.